Each of the 23 T cell receptor beta chains below was sequenced from the same sample in a study of glioma-infiltrating T cells after dendritic cell vaccination. The time point here: after dendritic cell vaccination, including at tumor progression/relapse. Method: immunoSEQ multiplex PCR; TCRdb's copy keeps in-frame clones and lacks some. This table has 80,000 to 95,000 clones, 85% appearing once. The material was blood, obtained after dendritic cell vaccination. Every receptor here comes from a human donor with glioblastoma.

This rearrangement joins TRBV28 to TRBJ1-1; the D gene is possibly TRBD1 (5 bases). This CDR3 comprises 12 residues. CDR1 and CDR2 from the germline V gene are MDHEN and SYDVKM. V was cut by 3 bases and J by 5 bases, with 7 bases left in between. For the CDR3, the DNA is TGTGCCAGCAGTTTCCCAGGGACTGAAGCTTTCTTT. This translates into CASSFPGTEAFF.

There are a few counts of this clone. This chain uses TRBV6-5 with TRBJ1-5; perhaps TRBD1 as D (5 bases). Trimming removed 8 bases at V and 4 bases at J, with 9 bases between. The length of the CDR3 is 12 residues. Germline V lookup: CDR1 MNHEY, CDR2 SVGAGI. CDR3 residues: CASGGGNQPQHF. DNA for the CDR3: TGTGCCAGCGGGGGGGGAAATCAGCCCCAGCATTTT.

This rearrangement joins TRBV29-1 to TRBJ1-1; TRBD1 agrees at 7 bases. Trimming removed 6 bases from V and 1 base from J; junction bases left unmatched: 5. The CDR3 runs to 13 residues. The germline V gene has CDR1 SQVTM and CDR2 ANQGSEA. The CDR3 DNA is TGCAGCGTGACAGGGCTGAGGAACACTGAAGCTTTCTTT. Residues: CSVTGLRNTEAFF.

The gene calls are TRBV30 and TRBJ2-7, with 9 nucleotides matching TRBD2. The CDR3 extends over 18 amino acids. Germline trimming cut 2 bases from V and 4 bases from J; bases unmatched to any gene: 18. Germline CDR1 and CDR2: GTSNPN and SVGIG (reference sequence). As DNA, the CDR3 is TGTGCCTGGAGTCCCAGGGAGGGACCCCCTAGCGGGAAATACGAGCAGTACTTC. Translation: CAWSPREGPPSGKYEQYF.

This clone was observed a single time. J is TRBJ1-1 and V is TRBV5-1, with 10 nucleotides matching TRBD1. The junction had 4 bases not matched to a gene; V was cut back by 1 base and J by 1 base. CDR1 and CDR2 from the germline V gene are SGHRS and YFSETQ. This CDR3 is built from 16 residues. CDR3 DNA: TGCGCCAGCAGCTTGTCCCGGGACAGGGGGAACACTGAAGCTTTCTTT. Residues: CASSLSRDRGNTEAFF.

This chain joins TRBV15 and TRBJ2-2; no firm D call. The V end lost 7 bases, the J end lost 0 bases, and 9 bases lay between the germline ends. The CDR3 loop spans 14 amino acids. In germline, CDR1 is LNHNV, CDR2 YYDKDF (reference sequence). CDR3 sequence: CATTPPANTGELFF. Written as DNA, the CDR3 is TGTGCCACCACCCCTCCCGCGAACACCGGGGAGCTGTTTTTT.

This chain connects TRBV7-2 to TRBJ2-7; TRBD2 matches 7 bases. The germline CDR1 and CDR2 sequences are SGHTA and FQGNSA. Trimming took 1 base from V and 1 from J; bases not matched to a gene: 4. CDR3 length equals 15 residues. As DNA, the CDR3 is TGTGCCAGCAGCTTAGTGGTGGGGGGGTCCTACGAGCAGTACTTC. Protein sequence: CASSLVVGGSYEQYF.

This clone was observed a handful of times. CDR3 nucleotide sequence: TGTGCCAGCAGCGGGACAGGGGATTTTCTGTTTTTT. It specifies CASSGTGDFLFF. J is TRBJ1-4 and V is TRBV6-1, with 10 positions matching TRBD1. The CDR3 runs 12 residues. Losses at the gene ends were 6 bases for V and 14 bases for J; bases not matched to a gene: 6. The germline V gene has CDR1 MNHNS and CDR2 SASEGT.

The rearrangement links TRBV25-1 to TRBJ1-3; a possible D gene is TRBD1 (5 bases). Germline V lookup: CDR1 MGHDK, CDR2 SYGVNS. V was clipped by 7 bases and J by 1 base, with 17 bases between them. The CDR3 totals 16 residues. The DNA of the CDR3 is TGTGCCAGCAACGGCCCGCCAGGGTTATCTGGAAACACCATATATTTT. Translated, it gives CASNGPPGLSGNTIYF.

A few counts support this clone. The chain has TRBV29-1 and TRBJ2-3, with D possibly being TRBD2 (5 bases). Per the germline V gene, CDR1 is SQVTM and CDR2 is ANQGSEA. The CDR3 contains 13 residues. Trimming stripped 4 bases from V and 3 bases from J, with 11 bases between. The CDR3, as DNA: TGCAGCGTTGCGGCATCGGGGACAGATACGCAGTATTTT. Translated, it gives CSVAASGTDTQYF.

The V call is TRBV11-2, the J call TRBJ1-5; the match to TRBD1 covers 10 bases. V gave up 5 bases and J gave up 0 bases; unmatched junction bases: 13. Germline values: CDR1 SGHAT, CDR2 FQNNGV. CDR3 length equals 19 residues. CDR3 sequence (DNA): TGTGCCAGCAGCGTGCCAGCGGGACAGGGGCGATATAGCAATCAGCCCCAGCATTTT. Protein: CASSVPAGQGRYSNQPQHF.

This clone came up a few times. The V gene is TRBV27, the J gene TRBJ2-2; 11 bases are shared with TRBD2. The CDR3 is 16 amino acids. Losses at the gene ends were 6 bases for V and 4 bases for J; bases not matched to a gene: 7. Looked up from germline, CDR1 is MNHEY and CDR2 is SMNVEV (reference sequence). The CDR3 coding sequence is TGTGCCAGCAGCCCCCTAGCGGGAGGAGGCACCGGGGAGCTGTTTTTT. Protein sequence: CASSPLAGGGTGELFF.

The V gene is TRBV6-4, the J gene TRBJ2-5; possible D gene TRBD2, 5 bases. V gave up 3 bases and J gave up 5 bases, with 19 bases separating them. The germline gives CDR1 MRHNA, CDR2 SNTAGT. The CDR3 has 16 amino acids. CDR3 bases: TGTGCCAGCAGTGATGTTGAGGGCGCCGAAGGGGAGACCCAGTACTTC. Protein: CASSDVEGAEGETQYF.

This clone was found a few times. The genes are TRBV5-4 and TRBJ2-7; 7 nucleotides match TRBD1. This CDR3 is 14 amino acids long. Germline assignment: CDR1 SGHNT and CDR2 YYREEE (reference sequence). V lost 4 bases, J lost 0 bases, and 4 bases stayed unmatched. CDR3 protein: CASSLDRFSYEQYF. The CDR3 DNA sequence: TGTGCCAGCAGCCTGGACAGGTTCTCCTACGAGCAGTACTTC.

This chain connects TRBV5-4 to TRBJ1-1, with 7 nucleotides matching TRBD1. The germline V gene has CDR1 SGHNT and CDR2 YYREEE (reference sequence). The CDR3 runs 13 residues. V shed 4 bases, J shed 8 bases, and the junction held 8 bases outside the gene matches. CDR3 protein: CASSPDRAREAFF. The CDR3 bases are TGTGCCAGCAGCCCCGACAGGGCTCGGGAAGCTTTCTTT. Full variable domain (outside the CDR3, taken from reference TRBV5-4 and TRBJ1-1): ETGVTQSPTHLIKTRGQQVTLRCSSQSGHNTVSWYQQALGQGPQFIFQYYREEENGRGNFPPRFSGLQFPNYSSELNVNALELDDSALYLCASSPDRAREAFFGQGTRLTVV.

The chain joins TRBV25-1 to TRBJ1-1; 7 nucleotides match TRBD1. The V gene's germline CDR1 is MGHDK and CDR2 SYGVNS. This CDR3 is 15 amino acids long. Trimming removed 1 base from V and 0 bases from J; junction bases left unmatched: 2. The CDR3 here is CASSELTGMNTEAFF. The DNA for the CDR3 is TGTGCCAGCAGTGAATTGACAGGGATGAACACTGAAGCTTTCTTT. Filled out from reference TRBV25-1 and TRBJ1-1, the complete variable domain reads EADIYQTPRYLVIGTGKKITLECSQTMGHDKMYWYQQDPGMELHLIHYSYGVNSTEKGDLSSESTVSRIRTEHFPLTLESARPSHTSQYLCASSELTGMNTEAFFGQGTRLTVV.

The chain uses TRBV21-1 and TRBJ1-5; the table's D call TRBD1 went unverified against the DNA. TRBV21-1 is recorded as a pseudogene. The CDR3 is 14 amino acids. CDR3 DNA: TGTGCCAGCACCTCCGCAGGGAGCAATCAGCCCCAGCATTTT. Translation: CASTSAGSNQPQHF.

V and J are TRBV27 and TRBJ2-7, with D tentatively TRBD1 (6 bases). This CDR3 has 16 amino acids. The germline V gene encodes CDR1 MNHEY and CDR2 SMNVEV (reference sequence). Between the trimmed V and J ends, which lost 6 bases and 4 bases, there was a span of 22 bases. The CDR3 region is CASSSLTGDPLYEQYF. For the CDR3, the DNA is TGTGCCAGCAGCTCACTGACAGGTGATCCCCTTTACGAGCAGTACTTC.

J is TRBJ2-7 and V is TRBV11-2; maybe TRBD2 (7 bases). The V end was cut by 5 bases, the J end by 4 bases, with 15 bases between. CDR1 and CDR2 from the germline V gene are SGHAT and FQNNGV. This CDR3 comprises 14 residues. CDR3 sequence reads: CASSQERGGYEQYF. Here the CDR3 DNA reads TGTGCCAGCAGCCAAGAGAGGGGGGGGTACGAGCAGTACTTC.

J is TRBJ2-7 and V is TRBV28, with TRBD2 matching over 10 bases. The CDR3 length is 14 residues. CDR1 is MDHEN, CDR2 SYDVKM, per germline. Trimming removed 6 bases from V and 6 bases from J; junction bases left unmatched: 8. The CDR3 spells CASRAGLAPSEQYF. In DNA, the CDR3 is TGTGCCAGCAGGGCGGGACTAGCGCCTTCCGAGCAGTACTTC.

The chain is built from TRBV7-9 and TRBJ2-3; 14 bases are a match to TRBD2. V lost 4 bases to trimming and J lost 5 bases; unmatched junction nucleotides: 8. This CDR3 is built from 17 residues. Germline CDR1 is SEHNR and CDR2 is FQNEAQ (reference sequence). The CDR3 reads CASSWSGTSGGVDTQYF. CDR3 coding DNA: TGTGCCAGCAGCTGGTCCGGGACTAGCGGGGGTGTAGATACGCAGTATTTT.

The chain links TRBV7-2 to TRBJ1-2; 7 bases align to TRBD1. Germline CDR1 and CDR2: SGHTA and FQGNSA. V trimming: 6 bases; J trimming: 8 bases; junction bases outside the gene matches: 6. The CDR3 consists of 12 residues. The chain's CDR3 is CASREGGSGYTF. CDR3 DNA sequence: TGTGCCAGCAGAGAAGGGGGCTCAGGCTACACCTTC.

The V call is TRBV5-1, the J call TRBJ2-7, with a tentative D call TRBD2 (6 bases). Germline lookup yields CDR1 SGHRS and CDR2 YFSETQ. V dropped 1 base and J dropped 7 bases, with 15 bases sitting between them. The CDR3 is made up of 14 amino acids. CDR3 loop: CASSLRQGREEQYF. In DNA, the CDR3 is TGCGCCAGCAGCTTGCGGCAGGGCCGGGAGGAGCAGTACTTC.